One TCR beta chain is described in this entry. At one boundary the junction diverges from the germline segment, which might be a read error. The time point here: pre-sensitization, week 0. Stated treatment: therapeutic diphenylcyclopropenone sensitization with weekly scalp DPC. TCRdb re-derived calls from the RACE reads in MiXCR, one entry per CDR3 protein. The sample includes under 200,000 distinct CDR3 sequences, more than 25% seen only once; the top ten take roughly 3%. The CDR3 totals 14 residues. Germline V gene data show CDR1 as LNHNV and CDR2 as YYDKDF (reference sequence). These data come from a study of human T cells and chemical hapten exposure.

The sample was whole blood, taken in connection with sensitization to the hapten diphenylcyclopropenone (DPC). This sequence originates from a woman aged 25 to 45 with alopecia areata. Some clones in this sample may be carry-over from other donors' samples. The chain is built from TRBV15 and TRBJ2-7; tentatively, D is TRBD2 (5 bases). The CDR3 loop reads CATNRDPGTYEQYF. The CDR3 nucleotides read TGTGCCACCAACAGAGATCCCGGGACCTACGAGCAGTACTTC.